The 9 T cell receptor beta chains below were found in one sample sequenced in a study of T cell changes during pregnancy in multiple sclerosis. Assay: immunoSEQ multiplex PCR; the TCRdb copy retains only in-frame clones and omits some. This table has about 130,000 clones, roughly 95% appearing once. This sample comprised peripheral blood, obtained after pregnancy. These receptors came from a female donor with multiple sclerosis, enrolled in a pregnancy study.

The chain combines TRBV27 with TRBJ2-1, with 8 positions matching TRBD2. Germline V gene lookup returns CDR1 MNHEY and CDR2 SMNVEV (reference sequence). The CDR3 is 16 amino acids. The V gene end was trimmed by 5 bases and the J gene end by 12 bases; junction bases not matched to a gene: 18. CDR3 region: CASSPPRLASRGVQFF. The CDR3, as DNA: TGTGCCAGCAGTCCCCCCCGACTAGCGTCTAGAGGGGTGCAGTTCTTC.

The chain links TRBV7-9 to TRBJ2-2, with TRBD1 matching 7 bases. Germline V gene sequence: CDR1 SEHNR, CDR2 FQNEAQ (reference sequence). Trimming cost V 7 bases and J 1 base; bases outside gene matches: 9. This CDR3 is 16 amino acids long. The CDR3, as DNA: TGTGCCAGCACCAACCTCGGGACAGAGAACACCGGGGAGCTGTTTTTT. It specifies CASTNLGTENTGELFF. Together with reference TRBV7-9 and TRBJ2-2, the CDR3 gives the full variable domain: DTGVSQNPRHKITKRGQNVTFRCDPISEHNRLYWYRQTLGQGPEFLTYFQNEAQLEKSRLLSDRFSAERPKGSFSTLEIQRTEQGDSAMYLCASTNLGTENTGELFFGEGSRLTVL.

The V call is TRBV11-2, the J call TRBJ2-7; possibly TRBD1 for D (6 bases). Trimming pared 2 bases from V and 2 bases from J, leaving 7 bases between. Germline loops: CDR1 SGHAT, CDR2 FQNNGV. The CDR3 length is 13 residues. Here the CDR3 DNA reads TGTGCCAGCAGCTTATACAGGGCCTACGAGCAGTACTTC. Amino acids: CASSLYRAYEQYF.

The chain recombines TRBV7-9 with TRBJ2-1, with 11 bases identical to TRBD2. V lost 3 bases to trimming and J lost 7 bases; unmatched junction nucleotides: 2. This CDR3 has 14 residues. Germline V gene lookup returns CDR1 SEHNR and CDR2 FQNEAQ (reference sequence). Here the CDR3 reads CASSFLAGGNEQFF. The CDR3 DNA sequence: TGTGCCAGCAGCTTCCTAGCGGGAGGTAATGAGCAGTTCTTC.

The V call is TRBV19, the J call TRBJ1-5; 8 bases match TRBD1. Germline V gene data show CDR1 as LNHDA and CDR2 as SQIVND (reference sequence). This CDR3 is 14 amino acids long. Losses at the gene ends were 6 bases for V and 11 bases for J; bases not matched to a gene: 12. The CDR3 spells CASSNRGQAVTQHF. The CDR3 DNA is TGTGCCAGTAGCAATCGGGGACAGGCCGTAACCCAGCATTTT.

In DNA, the CDR3 is TGTGCCAGCAGCTTAGGACTACCTTGGGAGCAGTACTTC. It specifies CASSLGLPWEQYF. The chain links TRBV7-2 to TRBJ2-7; D might be TRBD2 (5 bases). Germline V gives CDR1 SGHTA, CDR2 FQGNSA. V was clipped by 1 base and J by 7 bases, with 11 bases between them. CDR3 length equals 13 residues.

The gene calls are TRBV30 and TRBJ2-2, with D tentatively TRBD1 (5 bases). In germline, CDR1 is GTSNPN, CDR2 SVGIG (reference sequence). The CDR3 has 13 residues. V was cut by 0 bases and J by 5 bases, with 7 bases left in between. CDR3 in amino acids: CAWSVGVTGELFF. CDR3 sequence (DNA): TGTGCCTGGAGTGTAGGGGTTACCGGGGAGCTGTTTTTT.

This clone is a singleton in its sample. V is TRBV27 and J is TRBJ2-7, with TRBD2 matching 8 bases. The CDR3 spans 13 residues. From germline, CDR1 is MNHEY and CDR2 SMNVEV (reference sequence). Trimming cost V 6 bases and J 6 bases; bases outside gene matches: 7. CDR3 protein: CASRVSGEGEQYF. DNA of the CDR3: TGTGCCAGCAGGGTTAGCGGGGAAGGCGAGCAGTACTTC.

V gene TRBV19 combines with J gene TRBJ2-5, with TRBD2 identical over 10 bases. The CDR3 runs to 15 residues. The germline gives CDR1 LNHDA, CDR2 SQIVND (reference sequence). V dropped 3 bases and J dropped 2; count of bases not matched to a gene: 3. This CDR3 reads CASSIMTSGQETQYF. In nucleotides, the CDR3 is TGTGCCAGTAGTATCATGACTAGCGGGCAAGAGACCCAGTACTTC.